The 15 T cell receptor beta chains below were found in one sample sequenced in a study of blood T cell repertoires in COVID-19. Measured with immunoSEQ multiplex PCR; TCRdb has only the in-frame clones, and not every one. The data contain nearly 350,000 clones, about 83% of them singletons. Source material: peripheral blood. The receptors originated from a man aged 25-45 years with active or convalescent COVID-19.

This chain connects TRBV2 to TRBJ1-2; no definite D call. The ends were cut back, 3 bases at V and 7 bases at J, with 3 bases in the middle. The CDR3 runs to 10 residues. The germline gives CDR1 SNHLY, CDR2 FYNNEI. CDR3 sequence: CASSDGGYTF. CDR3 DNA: TGTGCCAGCAGTGACGGTGGCTACACCTTC. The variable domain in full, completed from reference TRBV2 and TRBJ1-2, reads EPEVTQTPSHQVTQMGQEVILRCVPISNHLYFYWYRQILGQKVEFLVSFYNNEISEKSEIFDDQFSVERPDGSNFTLKIRSTKLEDSAMYFCASSDGGYTFGSGTRLTVV.

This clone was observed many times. The CDR3 sequence is CATSRGQVVGELFF. CDR3 DNA: TGTGCCACCAGCAGGGGACAGGTTGTCGGGGAGCTGTTTTTT. This chain links TRBV15 with TRBJ2-2; TRBD1 matches 8 bases. This CDR3 spans 14 amino acids. Germline V gives CDR1 LNHNV, CDR2 YYDKDF (reference sequence). V shed 3 bases, J shed 7 bases, and the junction held 4 bases outside the gene matches.

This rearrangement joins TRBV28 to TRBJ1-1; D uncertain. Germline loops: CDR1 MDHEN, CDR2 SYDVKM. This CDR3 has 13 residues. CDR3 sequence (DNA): TGTACAGCGTCCGGGAGGCGGAACACTGAAGCTTTCTTT. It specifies CTASGRRNTEAFF. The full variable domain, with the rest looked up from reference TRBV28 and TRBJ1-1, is DVKVTQSSRYLVKRTGEKVFLECVQDMDHENMFWYRQDPGLGLRLIYFSYDVKMKEKGDIPEGYSVSREKKERFSLILESASTNQTSMYLCTASGRRNTEAFFGQGTRLTVV.

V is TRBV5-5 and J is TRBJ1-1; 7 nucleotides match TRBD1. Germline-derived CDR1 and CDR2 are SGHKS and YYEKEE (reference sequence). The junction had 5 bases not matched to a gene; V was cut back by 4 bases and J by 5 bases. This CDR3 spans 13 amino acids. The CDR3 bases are TGTGCCAGCAGCCCTGACAGGGAAACTGAAGCTTTCTTT. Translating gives CASSPDRETEAFF.

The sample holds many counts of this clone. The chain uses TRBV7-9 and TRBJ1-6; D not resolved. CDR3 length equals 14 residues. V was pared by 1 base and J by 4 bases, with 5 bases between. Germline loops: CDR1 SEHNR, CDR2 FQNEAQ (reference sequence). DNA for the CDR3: TGTGCCAGCAGCTTAGAACAGTATAATTCACCCCTCCACTTT. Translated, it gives CASSLEQYNSPLHF.

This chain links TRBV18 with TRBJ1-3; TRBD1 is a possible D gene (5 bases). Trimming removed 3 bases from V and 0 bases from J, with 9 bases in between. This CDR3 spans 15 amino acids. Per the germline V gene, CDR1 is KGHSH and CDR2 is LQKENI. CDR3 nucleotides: TGTGCCAGCTCACCGGGGCACCACTCTGGAAACACCATATATTTT. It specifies CASSPGHHSGNTIYF.

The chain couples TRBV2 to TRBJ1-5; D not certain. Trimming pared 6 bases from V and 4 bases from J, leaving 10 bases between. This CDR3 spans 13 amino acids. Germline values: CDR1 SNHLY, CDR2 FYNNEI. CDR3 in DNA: TGTGCCAGCAGGGGGAGCCAGAATCAGCCCCAGCATTTT. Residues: CASRGSQNQPQHF.

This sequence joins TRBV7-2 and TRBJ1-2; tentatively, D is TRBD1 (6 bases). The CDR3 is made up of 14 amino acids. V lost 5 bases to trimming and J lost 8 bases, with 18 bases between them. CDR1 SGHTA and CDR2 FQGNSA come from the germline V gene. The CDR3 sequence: CASSPTGHGEGYTF. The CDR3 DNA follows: TGTGCCAGCAGCCCTACAGGGCACGGTGAGGGCTACACCTTC.

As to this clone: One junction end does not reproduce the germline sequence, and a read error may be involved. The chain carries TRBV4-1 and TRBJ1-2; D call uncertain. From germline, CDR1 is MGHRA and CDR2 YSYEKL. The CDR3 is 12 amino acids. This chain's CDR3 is CASSPNRQALDF. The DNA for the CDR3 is TGCGCCAGCAGCCCAAACCGGCAGGCCCTCGACTTC.

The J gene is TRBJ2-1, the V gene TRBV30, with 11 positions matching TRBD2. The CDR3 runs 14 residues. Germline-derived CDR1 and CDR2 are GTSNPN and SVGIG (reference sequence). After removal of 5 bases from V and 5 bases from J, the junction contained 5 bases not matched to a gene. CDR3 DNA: TGTGCCTGGCACGGGACTAGCGGTAACAATGAGCAGTTCTTC. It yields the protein CAWHGTSGNNEQFF. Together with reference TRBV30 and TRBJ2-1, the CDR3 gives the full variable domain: SQTIHQWPATLVQPVGSPLSLECTVEGTSNPNLYWYRQAAGRGLQLLFYSVGIGQISSEVPQNLSASRPQDRQFILSSKKLLLSDSGFYLCAWHGTSGNNEQFFGPGTRLTVL.

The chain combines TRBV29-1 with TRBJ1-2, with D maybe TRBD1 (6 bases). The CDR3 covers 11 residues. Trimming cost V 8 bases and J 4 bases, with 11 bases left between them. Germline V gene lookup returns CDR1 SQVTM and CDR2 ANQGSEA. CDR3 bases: TGCAGCTCCCGGACAGTCTATGGCTACACCTTC. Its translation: CSSRTVYGYTF. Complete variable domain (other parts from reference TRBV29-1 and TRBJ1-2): SAVISQKPSRDICQRGTSLTIQCQVDSQVTMMFWYRQQPGQSLTLIATANQGSEATYESGFVIDKFPISRPNLTFSTLTVSNMSPEDSSIYLCSSRTVYGYTFGSGTRLTVV.

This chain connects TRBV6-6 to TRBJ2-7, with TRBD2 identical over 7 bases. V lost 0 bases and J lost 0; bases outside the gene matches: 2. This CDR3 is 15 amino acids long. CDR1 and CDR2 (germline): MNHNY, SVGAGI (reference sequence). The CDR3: CASSYSAGPSYEQYF. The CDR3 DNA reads TGTGCCAGCAGTTACTCAGCGGGACCCTCCTACGAGCAGTACTTC.

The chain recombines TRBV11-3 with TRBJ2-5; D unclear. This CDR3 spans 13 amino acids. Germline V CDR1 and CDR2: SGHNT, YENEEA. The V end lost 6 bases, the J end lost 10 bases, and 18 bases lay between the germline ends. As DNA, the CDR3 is TGTGCCAGCAGTCCTATCTCGTACGGTATCCAGTACTTC. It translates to CASSPISYGIQYF.

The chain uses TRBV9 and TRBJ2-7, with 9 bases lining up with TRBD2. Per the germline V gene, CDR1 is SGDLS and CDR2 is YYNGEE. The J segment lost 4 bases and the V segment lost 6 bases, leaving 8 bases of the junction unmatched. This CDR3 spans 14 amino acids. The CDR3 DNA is TGTGCCAGCAACTCAGGCGGGAGGGCTTACGAGCAGTACTTC. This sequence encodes CASNSGGRAYEQYF.

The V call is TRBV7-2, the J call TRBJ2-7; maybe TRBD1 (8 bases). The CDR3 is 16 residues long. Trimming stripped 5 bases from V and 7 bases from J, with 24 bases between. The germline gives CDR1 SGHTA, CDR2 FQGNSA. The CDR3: CASSTRTAGQAGEQYF. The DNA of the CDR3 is TGTGCCAGCAGCACCCGGACAGCGGGACAGGCGGGGGAGCAGTACTTC.